This is a list of T cell receptor beta chains from one sample in a study of T cells in localized non-small cell lung cancer. TCRdb's table, derived via immunoSEQ multiplex PCR, lists solely in-frame clones and lacks some. Among about 2,100 clones listed, less than 35% were seen once. The sequences come from lung tumor tissue, collected before any cancer treatment. These receptors were collected from a male donor at least 60 years old with stage III lung adenocarcinoma. The CDR3 runs from the conserved cysteine through the conserved F or W. A D gene is named only where the DNA matches it firmly. Size is stated for part of the rows, as once, few or many counts, or as a class when the clone is expanded.

j_call | d_call | v_call | clone_size | cdr3_aa | cdr3_nt
TRBJ1-4 | - | TRBV28 | - | CATEHATNEKLFF | TGTGCCACCGAGCATGCAACTAATGAAAAACTGTTTTTT
TRBJ1-5 | TRBD1 | TRBV28 | few | CASRAGQGDRQPQHF | TGTGCCAGCAGGGCCGGACAGGGCGATCGGCAGCCCCAGCATTTT
TRBJ2-1 | - | TRBV25-1 | - | CASSLHSGVVKEEQFF | TGTGCCAGCAGTCTCCATAGCGGTGTTGTAAAGGAGGAGCAGTTCTTC
TRBJ2-5 | TRBD2 | TRBV5-1 | - | CASTIAGEIRLETQYF | TGCGCCAGCACCATAGCGGGAGAGATTCGGTTGGAGACCCAGTACTTC
TRBJ1-1 | TRBD1 | TRBV29-1 | - | CSVGQGVSSEAFF | TGCAGCGTTGGACAGGGGGTGAGTTCTGAAGCTTTCTTT
TRBJ1-6 | - | TRBV28 | - | CASSPSAAIGTLHF | TGTGCCAGCAGTCCCTCGGCGGCTATCGGAACCCTCCACTTT
TRBJ1-6 | - | TRBV10-2 | - | CATRGHSRDNSPLHF | TGCGCCACGAGGGGACATAGTAGGGATAATTCACCCCTCCACTTT
TRBJ1-1 | TRBD1 | TRBV11-3 | few | CASSLPTGRRATEAFF | TGTGCCAGCAGCCTTCCGACAGGGCGGAGGGCCACTGAAGCTTTCTTT
TRBJ1-1 | - | TRBV11-3 | - | CASSLYPDGTEAFF | TGTGCCAGCAGCTTATATCCAGACGGCACTGAAGCTTTCTTT
TRBJ2-3 | - | TRBV12-5 | few | CASGLGLNQRGDTQYF | TGTGCTAGTGGTTTGGGACTCAACCAAAGGGGAGATACGCAGTATTTT
TRBJ1-6 | - | TRBV19 | - | CASSMETEDSPLHF | TGTGCCAGTAGTATGGAAACAGAGGATTCACCCCTCCACTTT
TRBJ2-5 | TRBD1 | TRBV28 | few | CASSGAPGAGQGASETQYF | TGTGCCAGCAGCGGGGCCCCAGGGGCGGGACAGGGGGCGAGCGAGACCCAGTACTTC
TRBJ2-1 | TRBD2 | TRBV6-8 | few | CASSYSRLAGRAYNEQFF | TGTGCCAGCAGTTACTCCAGACTAGCGGGGCGTGCCTACAATGAGCAGTTCTTC
TRBJ1-1 | - | TRBV6-8 | few | CASSYRGGRGTEAFF | TGTGCCAGCAGTTACCGCGGGGGAAGGGGTACTGAAGCTTTCTTT
TRBJ2-3 | - | TRBV15 | - | CATSRDGKETDTQYF | TGTGCCACCAGCAGAGATGGAAAGGAGACAGATACGCAGTATTTT
TRBJ2-1 | - | TRBV18 | few | CASSPLTGWNEQFF | TGTGCCAGCTCACCCCTTACAGGTTGGAATGAGCAGTTCTTC
TRBJ1-4 | TRBD1 | TRBV28 | few | CASSFGTGIVTNEKLFF | TGTGCCAGCAGTTTCGGGACAGGGATTGTCACTAATGAAAAACTGTTTTTT
TRBJ1-6 | TRBD1 | TRBV6-8 | medium-sized | CASSYSGLAGQGYNSPLHF | TGTGCCAGCAGTTACTCGGGTTTGGCGGGACAGGGCTATAATTCACCCCTCCACTTT
TRBJ1-1 | - | TRBV6-7 | - | CASSYPRDTLDAFF | TGTGCCAGCAGTTACCCACGGGACACCCTTGATGCTTTCTTT
TRBJ2-7 | - | TRBV1 | few | CASSQRTGGIYEQYF | TGCGCCAGCAGCCAAAGGACAGGGGGTATATACGAGCAGTACTTC
TRBJ2-5 | - | TRBV11-3 | - | CASSLGGGGGETQYF | TGTGCCAGCAGCTTAGGGGGGGGCGGCGGTGAGACCCAGTACTTC
TRBJ2-7 | - | TRBV18 | - | CASSPDRTTYEQYF | TGTGCCAGCTCACCAGACAGGACCACCTACGAGCAGTACTTC
TRBJ2-5 | - | TRBV6-8 | - | CASTGRGQETQYF | TGTGCCAGCACCGGCAGGGGACAAGAGACCCAGTACTTC
TRBJ1-1 | - | TRBV11-3 | few | CASSLSRSATMNTEAFF | TGTGCCAGCAGCTTAAGCAGGAGCGCTACAATGAACACTGAAGCTTTCTTT
TRBJ2-1 | - | TRBV11-3 | - | CASSLGLVGNEQFF | TGTGCCAGCAGCTTAGGGCTAGTCGGGAATGAGCAGTTCTTC
TRBJ2-1 | - | TRBV9 | - | CASSSGPAGNEQFF | TGTGCCAGCAGCAGTGGACCCGCGGGGAATGAGCAGTTCTTC
TRBJ2-6 | - | TRBV6-7 | - | CASADPGLTLSGANVLTF | TGTGCCAGCGCCGACCCGGGTCTAACCCTCTCTGGGGCCAACGTCCTGACTTTC
TRBJ2-7 | TRBD1 | TRBV15 | few | CATSSRQGSSYEQYF | TGTGCCACCAGCAGTAGACAGGGTAGTTCCTACGAGCAGTACTTC
TRBJ1-1 | - | TRBV10-3 | few | CAISEGRNTEAFF | TGTGCCATCAGTGAGGGAAGGAACACTGAAGCTTTCTTT
TRBJ2-7 | - | TRBV10-3 | few | CAISESGWGQSYEQYF | TGTGCCATCAGTGAGTCGGGGTGGGGCCAGTCCTACGAGCAGTACTTC
TRBJ1-2 | - | TRBV11-3 | medium-sized | CASSAGISSDSNYGYTF | TGTGCCAGCAGCGCCGGTATTTCTTCCGACAGCAACTATGGCTACACCTTC
TRBJ2-3 | - | TRBV14 | - | CASSQEGPLTDTQYF | TGTGCCAGCAGCCAAGAGGGGCCCCTCACAGATACGCAGTATTTT
TRBJ1-2 | - | TRBV10-2 | - | CASRGGRGYYGYTF | TGCGCCAGCAGGGGGGGTCGGGGCTACTATGGCTACACCTTC
TRBJ2-7 | - | TRBV11-3 | - | CASSLEAGPYEQYF | TGTGCCAGCAGCTTAGAGGCGGGGCCTTACGAGCAGTACTTC
TRBJ2-2 | - | TRBV11-3 | few | CASSFTQGTGELFF | TGTGCCAGCAGTTTTACCCAGGGTACCGGGGAGCTGTTTTTT
TRBJ2-5 | - | TRBV11-3 | few | CASSPLGDRGETQYF | TGTGCCAGCAGCCCATTGGGAGATAGGGGGGAGACCCAGTACTTC
TRBJ2-5 | - | TRBV9 | few | CAGGPGTAAQETQYF | TGTGCCGGAGGGCCCGGGACAGCCGCTCAAGAGACCCAGTACTTC
TRBJ2-5 | - | TRBV28 | - | CASLGQNQETQYF | TGTGCCAGCCTTGGGCAGAACCAAGAGACCCAGTACTTC
TRBJ2-5 | - | TRBV9 | medium-sized | CASSPRLGSETQYF | TGTGCCAGCAGCCCCCGACTAGGATCGGAGACCCAGTACTTC
TRBJ1-1 | - | TRBV28 | - | CASSIGGAEAFF | TGTGCCAGCAGTATAGGGGGGGCTGAAGCTTTCTTT
TRBJ1-4 | - | TRBV28 | medium-sized | CASKGHFNEKLFF | TGTGCCAGCAAGGGACACTTTAATGAAAAACTGTTTTTT
TRBJ1-5 | - | TRBV28 | - | CASSSYRVQPQHF | TGTGCCAGCAGTTCCTACAGGGTTCAGCCCCAGCATTTT